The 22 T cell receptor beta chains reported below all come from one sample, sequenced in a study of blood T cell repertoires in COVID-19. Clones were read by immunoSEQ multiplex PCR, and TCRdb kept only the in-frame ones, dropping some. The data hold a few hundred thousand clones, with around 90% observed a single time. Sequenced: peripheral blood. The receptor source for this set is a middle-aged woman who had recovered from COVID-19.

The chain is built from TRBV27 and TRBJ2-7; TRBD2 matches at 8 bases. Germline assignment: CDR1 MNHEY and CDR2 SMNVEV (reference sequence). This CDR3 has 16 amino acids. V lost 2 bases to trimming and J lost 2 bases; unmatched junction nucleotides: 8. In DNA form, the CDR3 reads TGTGCCAGCAGTTTAGTGGTAGCGGGGAGCCCCTACGAGCAGTACTTC. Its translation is CASSLVVAGSPYEQYF.

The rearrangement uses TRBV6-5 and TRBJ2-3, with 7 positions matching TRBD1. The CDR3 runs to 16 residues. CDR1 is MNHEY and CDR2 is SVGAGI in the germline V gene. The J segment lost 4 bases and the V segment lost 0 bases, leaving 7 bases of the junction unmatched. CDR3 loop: CASSYSLGGSPDTQYF. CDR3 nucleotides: TGTGCCAGCAGTTACTCGTTAGGGGGCTCTCCAGATACGCAGTATTTT.

This CDR3 reads CAIRIPGTGANEQFF. The CDR3 DNA reads as TGTGCCATCAGGATTCCCGGGACAGGGGCCAATGAGCAGTTCTTC. The chain has TRBV10-3 and TRBJ2-1, with 10 nucleotides matching TRBD1. The CDR3 spans 15 residues. Germline values: CDR1 ENHRY, CDR2 SYGVKD. V shed 6 bases and J 6 bases; nucleotides not matched to a gene: 8.

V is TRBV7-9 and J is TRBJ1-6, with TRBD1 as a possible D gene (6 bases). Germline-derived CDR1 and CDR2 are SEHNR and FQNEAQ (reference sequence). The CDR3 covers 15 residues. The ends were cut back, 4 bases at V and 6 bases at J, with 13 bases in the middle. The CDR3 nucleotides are TGTGCCAGCAGCTGGAGCGACAGGCCTAATTCACCCCTCCACTTT. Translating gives CASSWSDRPNSPLHF.

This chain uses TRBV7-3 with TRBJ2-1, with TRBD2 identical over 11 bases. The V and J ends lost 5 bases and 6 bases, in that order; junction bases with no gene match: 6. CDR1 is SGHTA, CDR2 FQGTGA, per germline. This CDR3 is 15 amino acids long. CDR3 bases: TGTGCCAGCAGCCCGACCGGGACTAGCGGCAATGAGCAGTTCTTC. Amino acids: CASSPTGTSGNEQFF.

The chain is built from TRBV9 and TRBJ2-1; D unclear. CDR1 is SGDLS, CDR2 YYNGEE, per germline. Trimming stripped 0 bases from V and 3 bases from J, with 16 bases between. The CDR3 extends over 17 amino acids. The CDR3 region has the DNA TGTGCCAGCAGCGTAGGAGGCGCTCAAGGTGACTACAATGAGCAGTTCTTC. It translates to CASSVGGAQGDYNEQFF. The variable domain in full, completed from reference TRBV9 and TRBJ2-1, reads DSGVTQTPKHLITATGQRVTLRCSPRSGDLSVYWYQQSLDQGLQFLIQYYNGEERAKGNILERFSAQQFPDLHSELNLSSLELGDSALYFCASSVGGAQGDYNEQFFGPGTRLTVL.

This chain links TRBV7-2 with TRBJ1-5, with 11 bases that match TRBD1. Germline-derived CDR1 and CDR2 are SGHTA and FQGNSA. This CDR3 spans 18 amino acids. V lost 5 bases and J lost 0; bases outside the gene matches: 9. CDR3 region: CASSPIGQGAGSNQPQHF. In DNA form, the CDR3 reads TGTGCCAGCAGCCCCATTGGACAGGGGGCTGGTAGCAATCAGCCCCAGCATTTT.

In nucleotides, the CDR3 is TGTGCCAGGCAGGGGGATGAGCAGTTCTTC. Translation gives CARQGDEQFF. The chain is built from TRBV2 and TRBJ2-1, with TRBD1 identical over 7 bases. This CDR3 has 10 residues. Germline CDR1 reads SNHLY; CDR2 reads FYNNEI. With 9 bases clipped from V and 8 bases from J, the junction kept 1 base outside the gene matches.

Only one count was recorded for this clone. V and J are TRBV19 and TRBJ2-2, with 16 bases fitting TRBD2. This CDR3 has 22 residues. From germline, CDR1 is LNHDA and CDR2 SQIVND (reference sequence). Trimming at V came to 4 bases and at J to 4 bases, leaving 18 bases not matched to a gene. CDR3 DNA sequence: TGTGCCAGTAGTAAGGGGCCAGGGACGGGACTAGCGGGAGGGCCGGGCACCGGGGAGCTGTTTTTT. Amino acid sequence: CASSKGPGTGLAGGPGTGELFF. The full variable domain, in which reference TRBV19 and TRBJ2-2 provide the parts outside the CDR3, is DGGITQSPKYLFRKEGQNVTLSCEQNLNHDAMYWYRQDPGQGLRLIYYSQIVNDFQKGDIAEGYSVSREKKESFPLTVTSAQKNPTAFYLCASSKGPGTGLAGGPGTGELFFGEGSRLTVL.

In DNA form, the CDR3 reads TGTGCCAGCAGCTTGTACGGGACTAGCGGGATTGAGACCCAGTACTTC. This sequence encodes CASSLYGTSGIETQYF. The chain carries TRBV11-2 and TRBJ2-5; TRBD2 matches 13 bases. Unmatched junction bases numbered 6, after V lost 3 bases and J lost 5 bases. The CDR3 is made up of 16 amino acids. The germline V gene has CDR1 SGHAT and CDR2 FQNNGV.

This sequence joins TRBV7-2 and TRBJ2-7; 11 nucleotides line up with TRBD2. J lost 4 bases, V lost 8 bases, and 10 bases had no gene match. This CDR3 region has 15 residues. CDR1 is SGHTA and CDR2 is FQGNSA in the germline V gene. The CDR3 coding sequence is TGTGCCAGCCGCGAGAGACTAGCGGGACCTTACGAGCAGTACTTC. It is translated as CASRERLAGPYEQYF.

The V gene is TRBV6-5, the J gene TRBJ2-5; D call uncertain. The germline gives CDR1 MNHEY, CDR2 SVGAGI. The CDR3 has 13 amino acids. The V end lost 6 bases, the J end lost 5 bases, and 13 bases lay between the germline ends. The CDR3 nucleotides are TGTGCCAGCAGCCAGCTAGAGGTCGAGACCCAGTACTTC. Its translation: CASSQLEVETQYF.

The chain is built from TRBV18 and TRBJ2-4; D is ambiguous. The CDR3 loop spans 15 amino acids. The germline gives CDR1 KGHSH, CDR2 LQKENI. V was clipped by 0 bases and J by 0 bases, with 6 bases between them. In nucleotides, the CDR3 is TGTGCCAGCTCACCACCGACTGAAGCCAAAAACATTCAGTACTTC. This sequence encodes CASSPPTEAKNIQYF.

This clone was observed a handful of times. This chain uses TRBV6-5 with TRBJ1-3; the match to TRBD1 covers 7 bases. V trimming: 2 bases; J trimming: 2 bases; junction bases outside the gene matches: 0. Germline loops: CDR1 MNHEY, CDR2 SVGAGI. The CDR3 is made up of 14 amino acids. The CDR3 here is CASSYGQAGNTIYF. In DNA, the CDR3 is TGTGCCAGCAGTTACGGACAGGCTGGAAACACCATATATTTT.

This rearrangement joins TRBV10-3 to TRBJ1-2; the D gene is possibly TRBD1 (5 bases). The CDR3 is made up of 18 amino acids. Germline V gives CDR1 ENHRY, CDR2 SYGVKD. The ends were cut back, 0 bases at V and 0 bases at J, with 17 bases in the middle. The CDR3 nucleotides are TGTGCCATCAGTGAGTCGATCGGGGGAAAGCTCGCTAACTATGGCTACACCTTC. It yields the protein CAISESIGGKLANYGYTF.

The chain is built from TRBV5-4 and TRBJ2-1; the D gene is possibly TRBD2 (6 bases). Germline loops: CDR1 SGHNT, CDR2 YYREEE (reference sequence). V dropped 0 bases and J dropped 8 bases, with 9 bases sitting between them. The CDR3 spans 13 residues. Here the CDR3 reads CASSLVGDYEQFF. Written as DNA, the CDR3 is TGTGCCAGCAGCTTGGTGGGGGACTATGAGCAGTTCTTC.

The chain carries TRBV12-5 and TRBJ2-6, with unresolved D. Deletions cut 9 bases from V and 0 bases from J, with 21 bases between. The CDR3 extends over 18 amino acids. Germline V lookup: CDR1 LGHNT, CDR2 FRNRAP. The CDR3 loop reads CARSVAGRSNSGANVLTF. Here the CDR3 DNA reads TGTGCTAGAAGCGTTGCCGGTAGATCTAACTCTGGGGCCAACGTCCTGACTTTC. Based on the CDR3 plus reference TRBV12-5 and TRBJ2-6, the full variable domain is DARVTQTPRHKVTEMGQEVTMRCQPILGHNTVFWYRQTMMQGLELLAYFRNRAPLDDSGMPKDRFSAEMPDATLATLKIQPSEPRDSAVYFCARSVAGRSNSGANVLTFGAGSRLTVL.

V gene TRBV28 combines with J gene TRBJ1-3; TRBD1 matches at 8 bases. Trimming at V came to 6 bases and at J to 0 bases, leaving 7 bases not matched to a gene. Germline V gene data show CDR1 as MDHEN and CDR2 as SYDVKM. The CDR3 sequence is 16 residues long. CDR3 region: CASRLGQGSSGNTIYF. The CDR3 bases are TGTGCCAGCAGGCTAGGACAGGGTAGCTCTGGAAACACCATATATTTT.

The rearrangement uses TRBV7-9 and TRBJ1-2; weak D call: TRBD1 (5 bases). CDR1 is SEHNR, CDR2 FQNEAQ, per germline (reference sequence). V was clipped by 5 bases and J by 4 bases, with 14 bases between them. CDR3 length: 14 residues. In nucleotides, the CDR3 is TGTGCCAGCAGCCCTGAGACAGATACCTATGGCTACACCTTC. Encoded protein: CASSPETDTYGYTF.

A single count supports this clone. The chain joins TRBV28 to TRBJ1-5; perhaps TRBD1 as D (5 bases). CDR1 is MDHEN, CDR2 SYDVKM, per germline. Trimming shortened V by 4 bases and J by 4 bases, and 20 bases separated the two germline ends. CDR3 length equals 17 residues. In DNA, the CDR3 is TGTGCCAGCAGTTCCCCTCCCAGTGGGGGGGGGAATCAGCCCCAGCATTTT. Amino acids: CASSSPPSGGGNQPQHF.

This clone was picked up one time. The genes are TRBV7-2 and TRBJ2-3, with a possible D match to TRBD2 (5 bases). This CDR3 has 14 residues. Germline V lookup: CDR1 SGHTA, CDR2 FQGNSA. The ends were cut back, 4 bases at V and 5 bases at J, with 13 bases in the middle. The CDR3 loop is CASSSSAGRDTQYF. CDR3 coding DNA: TGTGCCAGCAGCTCGAGCGCGGGCAGAGATACGCAGTATTTT.

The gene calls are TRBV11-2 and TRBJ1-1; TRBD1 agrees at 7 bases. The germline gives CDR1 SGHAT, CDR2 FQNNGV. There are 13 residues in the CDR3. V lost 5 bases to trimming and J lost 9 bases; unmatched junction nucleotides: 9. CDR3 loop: CASSNPGQRQAFF. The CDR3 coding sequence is TGTGCCAGCAGCAATCCGGGACAGAGACAAGCTTTCTTT.